This TCR beta chain was retrieved from a study of graft-versus-host responses after intestinal transplantation. Note on this clone: Its antigen is currently unknown.

The trim removed 5 bases at V and 9 bases at J, leaving 11 bases unmatched. There are 15 residues in the CDR3. Per the germline V gene, CDR1 is LNHDA and CDR2 is SQIVND (reference sequence). Produced via immunoSEQ multiplex PCR; TCRdb's table is partial and in-frame only. The sample holds 100,000 to 110,000 clones, about 90% seen once. The sequence was obtained from a human donor who was the organ donor for an intestinal transplant. The input for sequencing was unstimulated CD4+ T cells sorted from spleen or lymph node cells, taken before transplant. The rearrangement joins TRBV19 to TRBJ2-1; 9 nucleotides line up with TRBD1. The CDR3 sequence is CASSPGQGLLGEQFF. CDR3 DNA sequence: TGTGCCAGTAGTCCGGGACAGGGTCTTCTGGGTGAGCAGTTCTTC.